The entry below gives a single T cell receptor (beta chain) sequence along with its context. Its cognate antigen has yet to be identified. Base qualities are not at hand, and no much larger clone is one base apart. This entry is derived from a study of shared clonotypes between healthy human individuals (TCRdb year 2020). Background for the entire study: The cohort comprised a couple of women and a few men aged 18 to 49 years. For each donor, CD4 naive and CD4 memory were each given three plates, CD8 naive was given two plates, and CD8 memory was given one plate. Each donor's leukapheresis produced roughly between about 0.8 and 8.9 billion PBMCs. The study deeply sequenced blood TCR repertoires of 5 or 6 healthy adults to estimate repertoire size and the extent of clonotype sharing between individuals. Different laboratories and diverse techniques were used to prepare libraries and sequence TCR repertoires, to increase sequencing depth and limit assay-specific biases. What the work shows at the level of the full study, not this receptor alone: Approximately 5% of naive CD4, roughly 3.6% of naive CD8, 2.3% of memory CD4, and over 0.35% of memory CD8 clonotypes were shared across a few donors. Sampling was restricted to blood, and TCR repertoires in tissue are likely to differ from TCR repertoires in blood. Estimated clonotype richness was generally larger for naive than for memory subsets. Based on pairwise subsampling, the degree of clonotype sharing among donors was expected to be affected by sequencing depth. Compared with non-shared clonotypes, the clonotypes found in all four sorted-subset donors had higher generation probabilities. The small number of donors limited the genetic and exposure-history diversity represented. Even with the large sequencing depth, rarefaction of the sorted-subset datasets indicated that sequencing was incomplete.

Healthy HIV-negative adults with no recently reported acute infections or vaccinations were included as donors. Every donor was a Caucasian adult living in Nashville, Tennessee, USA. CD4+ T cells were enriched by magnetic negative selection, after which naive cells were positively selected on CD45RA and the negative fraction was taken as the memory subset. After blood collection by leukapheresis, PBMCs were isolated using Ficoll-Histopaque density gradient centrifugation and then cryopreserved in the vapor phase of liquid nitrogen. Analytical flow cytometry was used to check the purity and quantity of each magnetically sorted T cell population. Genomic DNA was isolated from every sorted fraction and measured by UV absorbance on a Nanodrop 2000c. The CDR3 starts with the cysteine, ends with the phenylalanine, and has 20 residues. Only the CDR3 DNA stays, 60 bases, in frame from base 1. The germline V gene specifies LGHNT as CDR1 and FRNRAP as CDR2. V is trimmed back by 7 bases and J by 0 bases, and the junction contains 23 bases that no gene match accounts for.

TCR CDR3 regions were amplified from genomic DNA by multiplex PCR using the deep immunoSEQ assay. Genomic DNA extracted from each cell subset was distributed evenly over all wells of several immunoSEQ 96-well plates, and each plate served as one replicate. Each replicate PCR for sorted subsets received about 0.2 ug genomic DNA, equal to about 30,000 T cell genomes. Purified libraries were quantified with a Qubit 3.0 fluorometer, sized on a Bioanalyzer 2100, and re-quantified with the KAPA Library Quantification kit. Every immunoSEQ 96-well plate was sequenced on a dedicated single-read 150-cycle Illumina NextSeq 550 flow cell. Under the source paper's analysis protocol: The immunoSEQ output contained only junctional sequences without quality scores, so filtering could not match that applied to full-length reads. Sequences were annotated with PyIR, a Python wrapper for IgBLAST v1.9, and V/J genes and CDR3 were assigned using IMGT germline references. Reads were filtered out if the reads had weak V/J assignments (E-value above 1e-6), no CDR3, stop codons, out-of-frame junctions, or ambiguous translated residues. V3J clonotypes were defined as sequences sharing the same inferred V gene, J gene, and CDR3 amino acid sequence. The percentage overlap between two repertoires was calculated by dividing the number of shared unique clonotypes by the size of the smaller repertoire. Repertoire richness was assessed with RTK rarefaction, the Chao1 estimator, and Recon v2.1 estimates of unobserved clonotypes. Generation probabilities were computed with OLGA for all TCRbeta clonotypes obtained by the gDNA method from four donors. TCRdb stores this immuneACCESS table with in-frame sequences only. Part of the clones is absent; in the studies checked, under half of the shortfall reflects unresolved V genes, and no reason is known for the rest. V, J and clone size reflect that table, while D and trimming were determined from the DNA. A total of millions of clones appear in this sample, around 95% of them only once. 0.13% of the sample is in the top ten clones.

This TCR came from a man aged 18 to 29 in good health. The rearranged chain carries TRBV12-5 and TRBJ1-1; 7 central bases correspond to TRBD1. The sample was naive CD4+ T cells sorted from blood. This specimen's cell subset or site label, per the study, means: CD45RA+ positively selected. The DNA sequence is given as TGTGCTAGTGCCCTGGCCTTGGAGAATACAGTGAGGGGGCTGAACACTGAAGCTTTCTTT. Translated, it reads CASALALENTVRGLNTEAFF.